This TCR beta chain emerged from a study of blood T cell repertoires in COVID-19. CDR1 LGHDT and CDR2 YNNKEL come from the germline V gene (reference sequence). V lost 4 bases to trimming and J lost 2 bases; unmatched junction nucleotides: 14. This CDR3 region has 18 residues. The authors' processing: Nucleated cell counts were estimated from reference gene primer amplification. Sequencing used immunoSEQ multiplex PCR; TCRdb keeps in-frame clones, though not all of them. For V, J and clone size, that table is used; D and trimming come from the DNA. The table records about 460,000 clones, approximately 90% of them present only once.

Material: PBMCs or T cells enriched from blood (not recorded which). The chain links TRBV3-1 (or the pseudogene TRBV3-2) to TRBJ2-1; TRBD2 matches 7 bases. The TCR comes from a woman aged 55-70 years who had recovered from COVID-19. CDR3 nucleotides: TGTGCCAGCAGCCCCCAAAACCCACTAGCGCAGACCTACAATGAGCAGTTCTTC. Translation: CASSPQNPLAQTYNEQFF.